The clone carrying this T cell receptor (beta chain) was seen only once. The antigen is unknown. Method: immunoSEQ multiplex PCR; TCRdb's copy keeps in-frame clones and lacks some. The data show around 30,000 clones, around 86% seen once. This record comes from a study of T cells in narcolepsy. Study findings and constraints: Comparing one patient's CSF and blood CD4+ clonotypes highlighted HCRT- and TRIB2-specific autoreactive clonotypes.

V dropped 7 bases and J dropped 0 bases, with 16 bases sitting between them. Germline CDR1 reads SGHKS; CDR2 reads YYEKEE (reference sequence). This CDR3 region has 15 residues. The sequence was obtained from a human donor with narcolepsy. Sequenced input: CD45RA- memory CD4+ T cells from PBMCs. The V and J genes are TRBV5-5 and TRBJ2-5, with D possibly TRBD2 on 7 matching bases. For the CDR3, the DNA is TGTGCCAGCTCGGAAACAGGGACTAACCAAGAGACCCAGTACTTC. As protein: CASSETGTNQETQYF.